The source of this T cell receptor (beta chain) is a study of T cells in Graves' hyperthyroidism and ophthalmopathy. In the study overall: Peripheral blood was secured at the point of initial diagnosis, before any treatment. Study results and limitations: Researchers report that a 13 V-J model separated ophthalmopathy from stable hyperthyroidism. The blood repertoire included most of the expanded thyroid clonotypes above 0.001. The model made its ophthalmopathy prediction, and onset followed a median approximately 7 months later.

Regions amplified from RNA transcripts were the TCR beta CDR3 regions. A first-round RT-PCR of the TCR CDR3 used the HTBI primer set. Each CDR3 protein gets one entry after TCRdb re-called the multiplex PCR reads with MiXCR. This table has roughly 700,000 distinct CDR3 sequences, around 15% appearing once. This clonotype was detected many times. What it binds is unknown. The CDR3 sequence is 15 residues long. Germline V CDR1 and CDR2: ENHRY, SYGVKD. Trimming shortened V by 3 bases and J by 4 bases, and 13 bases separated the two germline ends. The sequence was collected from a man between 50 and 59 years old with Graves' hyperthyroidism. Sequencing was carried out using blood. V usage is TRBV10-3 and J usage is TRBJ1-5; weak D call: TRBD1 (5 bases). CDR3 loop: CAISESQGKNQPQHF. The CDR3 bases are TGTGCCATCAGTGAAAGTCAGGGCAAAAATCAGCCCCAGCATTTT.